Listed below are T cell receptor beta chains from one sample, sequenced in a study of blood T cells in healthy people across ages. Each CDR3 protein gets one entry after TCRdb re-called the 5' RACE reads with MiXCR. The sample lists about 970,000 distinct CDR3 sequences, around 54% occurring once. Sequenced: blood. Receptors originate from a woman aged 55-69 years in good health. The CDR3 runs from the conserved cysteine through the conserved F or W. A D gene is named only where the DNA matches it firmly. A clone size is listed for some rows: how often the clone was seen (once, few, many), or a class if it is expanded.

V gene	clone size	J gene	D gene	CDR3 DNA	CDR3 protein
TRBV7-2	-	TRBJ1-1	-	TGTGCCAGCAGCTTATGGGAAGGAGGGGGGAACACTGAAGCTTTCTTT	CASSLWEGGGNTEAFF
TRBV20-1	-	TRBJ2-7	TRBD2	TGCAGTGCTATACTAGCGGTAGATACCTACGAGCAGTACTTC	CSAILAVDTYEQYF
TRBV29-1	-	TRBJ2-7	TRBD2	TGCAGCGTTAAACGCTCCGGGACTAGCGGGTTCGAGCAGTACTTC	CSVKRSGTSGFEQYF
TRBV5-1	few	TRBJ2-5	-	TGCGCCAGCAGTCAGGGGAGTAGCAATGAGCAGTACTTC	CASSQGSSNEQYF
TRBV4-1	-	TRBJ2-5	-	TGCGCCAGCAGCCAAGATACCGGACAGTTGTTGGAGCAGTACTTC	CASSQDTGQLLEQYF
TRBV20-1	-	TRBJ2-7	-	TGCAGTGCCTCAATATTAATGGACTACGAGCAGTACTTC	CSASILMDYEQYF
TRBV28	many	TRBJ2-7	TRBD1	TGTGCCAGCAGTTTGATAGGGACAGGGGGCTACGAGCAGTACTTC	CASSLIGTGGYEQYF
TRBV7-2	few	TRBJ1-5	-	TGTGCCAGCAGCTTACAAGTGGGACACCCGGAAAATCAGCCCCAGCATTTT	CASSLQVGHPENQPQHF
TRBV4-1	-	TRBJ2-5	-	TGCGCCAGCAGCCTGGGGTCTTCTGGAGGACAAGAGACCCAGTACTTC	CASSLGSSGGQETQYF
TRBV4-1	-	TRBJ2-3	TRBD2	TGCGCCAGCAGGGTCGGTCGAGCGGGGGGACCCACAGATACGCAGTATTTT	CASRVGRAGGPTDTQYF
TRBV3-1	-	TRBJ1-5	-	TGTGCCAGCAGCCAGAGACTTGGGCCCCAGCATTTT	CASSQRLGPQHF
TRBV20-1	-	TRBJ2-7	-	TGCAGTGCTAGAGTGGAGGACAGAACCTACGAGCAGTACTTC	CSARVEDRTYEQYF
TRBV20-1	few	TRBJ2-7	-	TGCAGTGCTAGGCGGGGCATCGGGGTTACCTACGAGCAGTACTTC	CSARRGIGVTYEQYF
TRBV4-3	-	TRBJ1-2	-	TGCGCCAGCAGCCAAGAGGGGGGCGTTGTCTATGGCTACACCTTC	CASSQEGGVVYGYTF
TRBV6-2/TRBV6-3	-	TRBJ2-7	-	TGTGCCAGCAGTCAGGTTAGGACGGGCTCCTACGAGCAGTACTTC	CASSQVRTGSYEQYF
TRBV29-1	-	TRBJ2-3	TRBD2	TGCAGCGCCATACTAGCGGATAGCACAGATACGCAGTATTTT	CSAILADSTDTQYF
TRBV25-1	-	TRBJ1-1	-	TGTGCCAGCAGTGATGCCCGGGGTAGGGGGAACACTGAAGCTTTCTTT	CASSDARGRGNTEAFF
TRBV5-1	few	TRBJ2-1	-	TGTGCCAGCAGCTCCCGGGCGGGAAGATCCTACAATGAGCAGTTCTTC	CASSSRAGRSYNEQFF
TRBV24-1	-	TRBJ2-7	TRBD2	TGTGCCACCAGTGCCTCGCTAGCGGGAACAAACGAGCAGTACTTC	CATSASLAGTNEQYF
TRBV7-2	-	TRBJ2-3	TRBD2	TGTGCCAGCAGCCGCCGACTAGCGGGGACAGATACGCAGTATTTT	CASSRRLAGTDTQYF
TRBV2	-	TRBJ2-7	TRBD2	TGTGCCAGCAGTGAAGCGCTAGCGGGCCCTTCCTACGAGCAGTACTTC	CASSEALAGPSYEQYF
TRBV6-2/TRBV6-3	-	TRBJ2-1	-	TGTGCCAGCAGTTACTCGCGAGGGGGGTATGAGCAGTTCTTC	CASSYSRGGYEQFF
TRBV4-3	few	TRBJ2-7	TRBD2	TGCGCCAGCAGCCAAGTAGGCCTAGCGGGTAGCGAGCAGTACTTC	CASSQVGLAGSEQYF
TRBV7-9	-	TRBJ2-3	TRBD2	TGTGCCAGCAGCACTGGAGCGGGGCGCAAAACAGATACGCAGTATTTT	CASSTGAGRKTDTQYF
TRBV28	-	TRBJ1-6	-	TGTGCCAGCAGTTTATGGGACGTAGTGGGCTATAATTCACCCCTCCACTTT	CASSLWDVVGYNSPLHF
TRBV29-1	-	TRBJ1-1	-	TGCAGCGTTGAAGATAGTGGTGGTTACAGTTTGAAGGACACTGAAGCTTTCTTT	CSVEDSGGYSLKDTEAFF
TRBV6-5	few	TRBJ1-6	-	TGTGCCAGCAGTTACCTGGGCCGGATCAATTCACCCCTCCACTTT	CASSYLGRINSPLHF
TRBV5-6	-	TRBJ2-7	-	TGTGCCAGCAGCTTGTTAACAGGCCACCCCTACGAGCAGTACTTC	CASSLLTGHPYEQYF
TRBV4-1	-	TRBJ2-7	-	TGCGCCAGCAGTCTCGGGACCGAGGGGGTCGAAGCCTACGAGCAGTACTTC	CASSLGTEGVEAYEQYF
TRBV6-2/TRBV6-3	-	TRBJ1-2	TRBD1	TGTGCCAGCAGCCACGGGACAGTCACTAACTATGGCTACACCTTC	CASSHGTVTNYGYTF
TRBV12-3/TRBV12-4	few	TRBJ2-4	-	TGTGCCAGCAGTCACAGGGACCTGGCCAAAAACATTCAGTACTTC	CASSHRDLAKNIQYF
TRBV7-9	-	TRBJ1-4	TRBD1	TGTGCCAGCAGCTCACTACAGGGGCGGAAGGAAAAACTGTTTTTT	CASSSLQGRKEKLFF
TRBV9	-	TRBJ2-1	TRBD1	TGTGCCAGCAGCTTTACCTCGGGGACAGGGACCCATGAGCAGTTCTTC	CASSFTSGTGTHEQFF